The source of this T cell receptor (beta chain) is a study of shared clonotypes between healthy human individuals. Study-level information: Contributing individuals were two females and three males aged 18 to 49.

Produced via immunoSEQ multiplex PCR; TCRdb's table is partial and in-frame only. The sample records about 700,000 clones, around 92% being singletons. The naive CD8 subset, CD45RO-negative cells positively selected for CCR7, excluded terminally differentiated effector memory CD45RA+ cells. CDR1 and CDR2 from the germline V gene are MNHNS and SASEGT. This CDR3 region has 15 residues. Trimming at V came to 3 bases and at J to 5 bases, leaving 10 bases not matched to a gene. The TCR sequence derives from a man aged 25-45 years in good health. The sequenced material came from naive CD8+ T cells sorted from blood. The genes are TRBV6-1 and TRBJ2-7; 7 bases are shared with TRBD1. The CDR3 loop is CASSDPGTDYNEQYF. CDR3 DNA: TGTGCCAGCAGTGACCCCGGGACAGACTACAACGAGCAGTACTTC.